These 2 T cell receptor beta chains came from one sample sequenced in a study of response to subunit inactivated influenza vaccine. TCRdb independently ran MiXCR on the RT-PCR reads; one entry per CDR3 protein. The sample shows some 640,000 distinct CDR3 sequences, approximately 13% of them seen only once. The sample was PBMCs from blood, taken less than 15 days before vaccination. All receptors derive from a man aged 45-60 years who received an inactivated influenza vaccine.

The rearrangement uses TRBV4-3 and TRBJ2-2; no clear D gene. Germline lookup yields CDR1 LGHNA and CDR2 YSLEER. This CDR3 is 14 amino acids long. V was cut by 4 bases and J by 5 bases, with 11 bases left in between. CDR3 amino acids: CASSPLPRTGELFF. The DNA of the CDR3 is TGCGCCAGCAGCCCCCTTCCGAGGACCGGGGAGCTGTTTTTT.

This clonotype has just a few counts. This chain's CDR3 is CASSQGYLRTGPRDEQYF. DNA for the CDR3: TGCGCCAGCAGCCAAGGATATCTAAGGACAGGGCCGAGGGACGAGCAGTACTTC. The chain has TRBV4-1 and TRBJ2-7; 8 bases align to TRBD1. Germline V gives CDR1 MGHRA, CDR2 YSYEKL. The CDR3 is made up of 18 amino acids. The J segment lost 5 bases and the V segment lost 1 base, leaving 16 bases of the junction unmatched.